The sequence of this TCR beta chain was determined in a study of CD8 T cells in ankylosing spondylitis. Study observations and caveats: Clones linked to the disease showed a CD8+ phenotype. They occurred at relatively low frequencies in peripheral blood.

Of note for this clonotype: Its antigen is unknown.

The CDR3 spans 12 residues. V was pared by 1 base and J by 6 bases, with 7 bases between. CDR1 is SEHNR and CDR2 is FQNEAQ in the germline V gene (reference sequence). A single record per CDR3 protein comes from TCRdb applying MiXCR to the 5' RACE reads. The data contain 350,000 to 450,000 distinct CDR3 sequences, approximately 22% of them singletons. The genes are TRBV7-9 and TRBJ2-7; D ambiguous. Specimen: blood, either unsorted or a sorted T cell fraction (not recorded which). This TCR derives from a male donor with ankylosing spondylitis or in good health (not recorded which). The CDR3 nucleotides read TGTGCCAGCAGCTTAGAATCGGCCGAGCAGTACTTC. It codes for CASSLESAEQYF.